This T cell receptor beta chain was identified during a study of cytomegalovirus exposure and HLA in healthy donors. Study results and limitations: Follow-up analysis found HLA locus-dependent TCR association rates, highest for DRB1 and lowest for HLA-C. Certain indistinguishable V segments, among them TRBV6-2 and TRBV6-3, were excluded. A later analysis reportedly found that, within productive TCRs, an Asian-associated ancestry cluster had fewer N-insertions than the mean observed across the approximately 700 donors.

Remarks on this clone: Its cognate antigen is unknown.

In the PCR, 60 Vbeta and 13 Jbeta primers were used. Generated by immunoSEQ multiplex PCR, the TCRdb table keeps only in-frame clones and is missing some. In the table there are 95,000 to 120,000 clones, 70% to 80% of which are singletons. The germline gives CDR1 SNHLY, CDR2 FYNNEI. V lost 0 bases and J lost 3; bases outside the gene matches: 9. The length of the CDR3 is 17 residues. Specimen: PBMCs. The chain joins TRBV2 to TRBJ2-7; 9 nucleotides match TRBD2. The TCR sequence derives from a woman between 25 and 40 years old in good health and CMV-seropositive. The CDR3 sequence is CASSEARASGKGYEQYF. In DNA form, the CDR3 reads TGTGCCAGCAGTGAAGCGCGAGCTAGCGGGAAAGGCTACGAGCAGTACTTC.